This TCR beta chain was sequenced in a study of blood T cell repertoires in COVID-19. Study details: From the United States, Italy and Spain came samples of acute and convalescent COVID-19. T cells, B-cell-depleted T cells, or PBMCs provided the cDNA or gDNA that served as material.

This CDR3 has 13 residues. V lost 4 bases and J lost 10, with 14 bases in between. Germline V gives CDR1 LGHDT, CDR2 YNNKEL (reference sequence). Original analysis: Estimation of nucleated cell counts was performed using reference gene primer amplification. The method was immunoSEQ multiplex PCR; TCRdb's version includes in-frame clones alone and lacks a portion of them. Clone size and the V and J calls come from that table; the DNA yielded D and trimming. The sample carries 200,000 to 300,000 clones, around 87% recorded once. The chain combines TRBV3-1 (or the pseudogene TRBV3-2) with TRBJ2-1; perhaps TRBD1 as D (6 bases). This clonotype originated in a woman between 40 and 50 years old who had recovered from COVID-19. Material for sequencing was peripheral blood. The CDR3 protein is CASSPLTGFEQFF. CDR3 coding DNA: TGTGCCAGCAGCCCCTTAACAGGGTTCGAGCAGTTCTTC.